These 8 T cell receptor beta chains came from one sample sequenced in a study of blood T cell repertoires in COVID-19. The protocol was immunoSEQ multiplex PCR, while the TCRdb copy is restricted to in-frame clones and leaves out a portion. There are about 180,000 clones in the sample; approximately 86% occur only once, and less than 3.5% lies in the top ten. The sequenced material came from peripheral blood. These receptors were taken from a woman aged 30 to 39 with active or convalescent COVID-19.

The V call is TRBV3-1 (or the pseudogene TRBV3-2), the J call TRBJ1-1, with TRBD1 identical over 8 bases. Germline-derived CDR1 and CDR2 are LGHDT and YNNKEL (reference sequence). CDR3 length: 16 amino acids. V shed 2 bases and J 0 bases; nucleotides not matched to a gene: 5. The CDR3 here is CASSQRGRGLNTEAFF. For the CDR3, the DNA is TGTGCCAGCAGCCAACGGGGCAGGGGGCTGAACACTGAAGCTTTCTTT.

CDR3 sequence reads: CASSYPGSYGYTF. Written as DNA, the CDR3 is TGTGCCAGCAGTTACCCCGGGTCCTATGGCTACACCTTC. The chain is built from TRBV6-5 and TRBJ1-2; the D is unclear. V lost 2 bases and J lost 4, with 8 bases in between. Germline-derived CDR1 and CDR2 are MNHEY and SVGAGI. The CDR3 is 13 amino acids.

The rearrangement uses TRBV2 and TRBJ1-6, with 7 bases aligning to TRBD1. Looked up from germline, CDR1 is SNHLY and CDR2 is FYNNEI. V trimming: 3 bases; J trimming: 6 bases; junction bases outside the gene matches: 2. The CDR3 runs to 14 residues. CDR3 in DNA: TGTGCCAGCAGTGAGACAGGGTTTAATTCACCCCTCCACTTT. Amino acids: CASSETGFNSPLHF.

The rearrangement uses TRBV9 and TRBJ2-3, with unresolved D. The V end was cut by 9 bases, the J end by 1 base, with 27 bases between. The germline gives CDR1 SGDLS, CDR2 YYNGEE. The CDR3 covers 18 residues. The CDR3 region is CATVRSPQLQPRTDTQYF. The CDR3 DNA sequence: TGTGCCACCGTACGTAGCCCCCAACTACAACCCCGCACAGATACGCAGTATTTT.

The CDR3 here is CASSSRGGPLPTDYGYTF. The CDR3 nucleotides are TGTGCCAGCAGCTCCCGGGGGGGGCCGCTCCCCACGGACTATGGCTACACCTTC. The J gene is TRBJ1-2, the V gene TRBV7-2; D is possibly TRBD1 (6 bases). The CDR3 length is 18 residues. V lost 4 bases and J lost 3, with 24 bases in between. Germline V gene lookup returns CDR1 SGHTA and CDR2 FQGNSA.

The chain couples TRBV7-2 to TRBJ1-1; maybe TRBD1 (5 bases). In germline, CDR1 is SGHTA, CDR2 FQGNSA. The CDR3 has 16 residues. Trimming took 7 bases from V and 0 from J, leaving 18 bases between them. In DNA, the CDR3 is TGTGCCAGCATCCTCTTCGGGGGGAACATGAACACTGAAGCTTTCTTT. Translation: CASILFGGNMNTEAFF.

The genes are TRBV28 and TRBJ1-5, with a tentative D call TRBD1 (6 bases). V lost 7 bases and J 11 bases, leaving 21 bases between the germline ends. The CDR3 is 14 residues long. The germline gives CDR1 MDHEN, CDR2 SYDVKM. CDR3 loop: CASILARGAGAQHF. The CDR3 DNA sequence: TGTGCCAGCATCCTCGCCCGGGGGGCGGGGGCCCAGCATTTT.

This chain joins TRBV29-1 and TRBJ1-2; 8 bases line up with TRBD1. Germline V gives CDR1 SQVTM, CDR2 ANQGSEA. After removal of 3 bases from V and 2 bases from J, the junction contained 11 bases not matched to a gene. CDR3 length equals 16 residues. Here the CDR3 reads CSVDPGPGGANYGYTF. The CDR3 DNA sequence: TGCAGCGTTGACCCTGGTCCAGGGGGCGCGAACTATGGCTACACCTTC. The full variable domain, with the rest looked up from reference TRBV29-1 and TRBJ1-2, is SAVISQKPSRDICQRGTSLTIQCQVDSQVTMMFWYRQQPGQSLTLIATANQGSEATYESGFVIDKFPISRPNLTFSTLTVSNMSPEDSSIYLCSVDPGPGGANYGYTFGSGTRLTVV.